This T cell receptor beta chain derives from a study of T-cell memory formation after mild COVID-19 listed by TCRdb under 2021. About the investigation overall: TCR sequence clusters from the two donors were found to be largely donor specific. In two donors, T-cell clones that expanded and contracted after mild COVID-19 were tracked by sequencing TCRalpha and TCRbeta repertoires over time. Two young, previously healthy adult volunteers made up the cohort, one male and one female. The paper's findings and limits, for the study overall: Some responding clones were found in pre-infection memory, which suggests that pre-existing cross-reactive memory T cells took part in the SARS-CoV-2 response. The second-wave clones that peaked on day 37 were not confirmed to be SARS-CoV-2 specific. Clones contracting from day 15 to 85 had balanced CD4/CD8 phenotypes, while a second wave expanding from day 15 to 37 was biased towards CD4+. The study covered only two mild cases, and larger cohorts including severe cases with pre-infection samples were considered necessary. Contracting CD4+ clones were found mainly in CM and EM memory subsets, while CD8+ clones were enriched in EMRA.

PBMCs were isolated by Ficoll-Paque density gradient centrifugation. TCRdb lists the instrument as Illumina NovaSeq 6000. cDNA libraries for TCRalpha and TCRbeta were prepared by 5'RACE using constant-segment primers, with sample barcodes and unique molecular identifiers added. RNA was extracted from every sample with Trizol reagent. Libraries were amplified in two PCR steps, with a second sample barcode and Illumina TruSeq adapters added in the second step. Libraries were sequenced on an Illumina NovaSeq with 2 x 150 bp paired-end reads. The source study handled its data this way. With migec v1.2.7, reads were demultiplexed and then collapsed into UMI-guided consensus sequences. Using mixcr v2.1.11, the UMI consensuses were aligned to TRA and TRB V and J templates and assembled into clonotypes. A clonotype was counted as expanded or contracted only when both edgeR and NoisET called the clonotype significant, with the noise models trained on biological replicates. For edgeR calls, the cutoffs were a false discovery rate-adjusted p below 0.01 and a log2 fold-change threshold of 1. As an exploratory analysis of dynamics, max-normalized trajectories of the 1000 most abundant clonotypes were examined with PCA combined with hierarchical clustering. Separately sequenced CD4+ and CD8+ repertoires were used to assign a CD4 or CD8 phenotype to each responding clone. TCRdb cleaned the public reads at Q25 with fastp, built clones with MiXCR and kept in-frame beta chains. Merged by CDR3 protein, the rows form single entries marked with the most common genes and DNA. The authors' filters were not applied to this entry. This sample gives about 140,000 distinct CDR3 sequences in total; around 15% of them show up just once. The ten largest account for about 30% of the sample.

This clonotype was detected a few times. Its antigen is still unknown. Base qualities are not at hand, and no much larger clone is one base apart. The sample was PBMCs or a T cell subset sorted from them (not recorded which). This clonotype originated in an adult woman who had mild COVID-19 (a few samples of this study predate the infection). The sample titles of this study are shuffled in the database, so cell type and time point are left out; the donor was told from shared clones.

This receptor has the CDR3 CSVRREGEQFF. The DNA sequence is given as TGCAGCGTAAGGCGGGAGGGTGAGCAGTTCTTC. The V and J segments used are TRBV29-1 and TRBJ2-1; 9 of the junction bases match TRBD2. CDR1 and CDR2 (SQVTM, ANQGSEA) derive from the germline V gene. Taken from cysteine to phenylalanine, the CDR3 has 11 residues. The kept DNA is CDR3 alone, 33 bases in frame from the first base. V is pruned by 6 bases and J by 9 bases, leaving 3 bases of the junction without a gene match.